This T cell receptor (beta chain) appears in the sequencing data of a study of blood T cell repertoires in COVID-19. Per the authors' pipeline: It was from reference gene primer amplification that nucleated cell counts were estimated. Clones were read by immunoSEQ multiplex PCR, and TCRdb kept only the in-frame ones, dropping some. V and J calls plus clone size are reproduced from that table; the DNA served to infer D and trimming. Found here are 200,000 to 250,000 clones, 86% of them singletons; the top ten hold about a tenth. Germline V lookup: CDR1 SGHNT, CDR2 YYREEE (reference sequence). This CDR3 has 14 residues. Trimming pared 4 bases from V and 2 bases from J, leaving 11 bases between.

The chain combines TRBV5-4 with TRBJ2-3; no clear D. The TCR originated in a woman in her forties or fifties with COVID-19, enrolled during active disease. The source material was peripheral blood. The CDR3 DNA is TGTGCCAGCAGCCGTGACACATCCACAGATACGCAGTATTTT. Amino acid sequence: CASSRDTSTDTQYF. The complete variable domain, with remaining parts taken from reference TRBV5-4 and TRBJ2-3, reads ETGVTQSPTHLIKTRGQQVTLRCSSQSGHNTVSWYQQALGQGPQFIFQYYREEENGRGNFPPRFSGLQFPNYSSELNVNALELDDSALYLCASSRDTSTDTQYFGPGTRLTVL.